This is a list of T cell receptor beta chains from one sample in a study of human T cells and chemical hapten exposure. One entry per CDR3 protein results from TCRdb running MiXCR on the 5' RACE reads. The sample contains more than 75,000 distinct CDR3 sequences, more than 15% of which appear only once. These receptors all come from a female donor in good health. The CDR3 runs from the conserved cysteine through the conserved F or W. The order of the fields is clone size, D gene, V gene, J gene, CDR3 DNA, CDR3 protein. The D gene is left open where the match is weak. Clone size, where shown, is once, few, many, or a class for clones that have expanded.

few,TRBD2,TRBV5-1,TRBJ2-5,TGCGCCAGCAGCTTGACTAGCGGACAAGAGACCCAGTACTTC,CASSLTSGQETQYF
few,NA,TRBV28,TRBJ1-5,TGTGCCAGCAGTAGTTCACAGGCGTATCAGCCCCAGCATTTT,CASSSSQAYQPQHF
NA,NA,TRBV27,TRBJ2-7,TGTGCCAGCAGTTTATCGCGAGGGTTTATCTACGAGCAGTACTTC,CASSLSRGFIYEQYF
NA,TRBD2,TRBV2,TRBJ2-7,TGTGCCAGCAGCCTCGGGAGGGGAGCCTACGAGCAGTACTTC,CASSLGRGAYEQYF
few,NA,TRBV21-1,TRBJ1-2,TGTGCCAGCAACCAGGGACAGGGGGCGGGGAACTATGGCTACACCTTC,CASNQGQGAGNYGYTF
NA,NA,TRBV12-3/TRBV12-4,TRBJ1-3,TGTGCCAGCGGAGACAGGTCTTTTTATGACACCATATATTTT,CASGDRSFYDTIYF
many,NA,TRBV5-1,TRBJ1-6,TGCGCCAGCGGAGCCGACTATAATTCACCCCTCCACTTT,CASGADYNSPLHF
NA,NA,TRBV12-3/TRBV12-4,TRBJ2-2,TGTGCCAGCACTCCCGACTTATTAGTCCGCACCGGGGAGCTGTTTTTT,CASTPDLLVRTGELFF
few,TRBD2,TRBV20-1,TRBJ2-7,TGCAGTGCTAGGAGGGCAAGTGCTGCGGGAGGGATACTTTCCTACGAGCAGTACTTC,CSARRASAAGGILSYEQYF
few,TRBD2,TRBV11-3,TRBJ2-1,TGTGCCAGCAGCCGTGGCCCCACTAGCGGGAGGGTATCCTACAATGAGCAGTTCTTC,CASSRGPTSGRVSYNEQFF
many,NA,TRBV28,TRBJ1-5,TGTGCCAGCAGGGACGTTCGGCCTAATCAGCCCCAGCATTTT,CASRDVRPNQPQHF
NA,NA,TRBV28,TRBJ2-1,TGTGCCAGCAGTAGGGGGGGAGGGCCGTACAATGAGCAGTTCTTC,CASSRGGGPYNEQFF
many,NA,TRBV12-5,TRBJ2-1,TGTGCTAGTGGTTTGGCCCTGGGTGAGCAGTTCTTC,CASGLALGEQFF
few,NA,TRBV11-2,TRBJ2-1,TGTGCCAGCAGCTTAGGCCCACAGAGCCACAATGAGCAGTTCTTC,CASSLGPQSHNEQFF
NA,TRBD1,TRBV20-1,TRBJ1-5,TGCAGTGCCTCCACCAGGGACAGGTATAGCAATCAGCCCCAGCATTTT,CSASTRDRYSNQPQHF
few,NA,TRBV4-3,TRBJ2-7,TGCGCCAGCAGCCAAGATATAGAGACCTACGAGCAGTACTTC,CASSQDIETYEQYF
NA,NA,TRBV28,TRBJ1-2,TGTGCCAGCAGCTCGACAGGCTATGGCTACACCTTC,CASSSTGYGYTF
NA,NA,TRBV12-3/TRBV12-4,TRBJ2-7,TGTGCCAGCAGCAAACAGATAGGGGCCTGGGAGCAGTACTTC,CASSKQIGAWEQYF
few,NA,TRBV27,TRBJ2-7,TGTGCCAGCAGTTGGGCCAGGCGGGGTCCCTACGAGCAGTACTTC,CASSWARRGPYEQYF
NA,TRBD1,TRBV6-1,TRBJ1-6,TGTGCCAGCAGTGAAGCTGGAGAGGGGGCCTCACCCCTCCACTTT,CASSEAGEGASPLHF
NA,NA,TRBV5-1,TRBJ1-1,TGCGCCAGCAGCATAAGGGACCCTGGGTCCACTGAAGCTTTCTTT,CASSIRDPGSTEAFF
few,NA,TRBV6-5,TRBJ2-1,TGTGCCAGCAGACCCCAGGGCGTCGGGGGTTACAATGAGCAGTTCTTC,CASRPQGVGGYNEQFF
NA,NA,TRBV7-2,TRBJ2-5,TGTGCCAGCAGTTTGGACGGAGAGACCCAGTACTTC,CASSLDGETQYF
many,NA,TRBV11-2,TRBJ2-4,TGTGCCAGCAGCTCGGGGGAAGCCAAAAACATTCAGTACTTC,CASSSGEAKNIQYF
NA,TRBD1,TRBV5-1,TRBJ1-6,TGCGCCAGCAGCTCGGGACAGACGAATTCACCCCTCCACTTT,CASSSGQTNSPLHF
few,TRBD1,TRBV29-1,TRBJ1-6,TGCAGCGTTGATACCGGACAGGGCCGGAATTCACCCCTCCACTTT,CSVDTGQGRNSPLHF
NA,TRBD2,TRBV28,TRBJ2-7,TGTGCCAGCAGTTTATCACTAGCGGTCTACGAGCAGTACTTC,CASSLSLAVYEQYF
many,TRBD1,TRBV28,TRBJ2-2,TGTGCCAGCAGTTTTGGTACAGGGGGTCTGACCGGGGAGCTGTTTTTT,CASSFGTGGLTGELFF
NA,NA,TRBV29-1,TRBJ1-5,TGCAGCGCCCAGGGGAGGGTCGGTCAGCCCCAGCATTTT,CSAQGRVGQPQHF
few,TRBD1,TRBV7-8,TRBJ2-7,TGTGCCAGCAGCGGCCCGACAGGGTCTTCGGGTAGACGCTACGAGCAGTACTTC,CASSGPTGSSGRRYEQYF
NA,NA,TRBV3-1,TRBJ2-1,TGTGCCAGCAGCCGCTTGCAGGAGGACCAATACAATGAGCAGTTCTTC,CASSRLQEDQYNEQFF
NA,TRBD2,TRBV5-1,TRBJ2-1,TGCGCCAGCAGCCTCCCCCGGCTAGCGGGGGGCAATGAGCAGTTCTTC,CASSLPRLAGGNEQFF
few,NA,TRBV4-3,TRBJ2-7,TGCGCCAGCAGCCAGGACCTCCTCCACAGGGTTAGTGTCGAGCAGTACTTC,CASSQDLLHRVSVEQYF
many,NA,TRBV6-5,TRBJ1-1,TGTGCCAGCAGTTACTTGGGCCTTAACACTGAAGCTTTCTTT,CASSYLGLNTEAFF
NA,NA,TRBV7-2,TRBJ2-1,TGTGCCAGCAGCCGGGGGGCCAACAATGAGCAGTTCTTC,CASSRGANNEQFF
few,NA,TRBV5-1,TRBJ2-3,TGCGCCAGCATGCTTATAATCAGGGGAGAGGAAGGGACGCAGTATTTT,CASMLIIRGEEGTQYF
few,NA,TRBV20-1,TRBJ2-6,TGCAGTGCTAGTCGGGGCTCTGGGGCCAACGTCCTGACTTTC,CSASRGSGANVLTF
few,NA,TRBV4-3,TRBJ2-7,TGCGCCAGCAGCCAAGTGTTCCGGGGTAGTTACGAGCAGTACTTC,CASSQVFRGSYEQYF
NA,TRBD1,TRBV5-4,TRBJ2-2,TGTGCCAGCAGCCCTGGGACAGCCAGTAACACCGGGGAGCTGTTTTTT,CASSPGTASNTGELFF
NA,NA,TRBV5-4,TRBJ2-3,TGTGCCAGCAGCTTGGAGGGGGGGTCAGATACGCAGTATTTT,CASSLEGGSDTQYF
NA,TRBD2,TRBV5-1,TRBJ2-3,TGCGCCAGCTCCGAGGGAGCGGGGGGGCCGATAGATACGCAGTATTTT,CASSEGAGGPIDTQYF
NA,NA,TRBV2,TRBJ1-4,TGTGCCAGCCGCCTCGGCGGAGAAAAACTGTTTTTT,CASRLGGEKLFF
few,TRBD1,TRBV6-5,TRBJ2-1,TGTGCCAGCAGTTACATGGGGGACAGCAACTACAATGAGCAGTTCTTC,CASSYMGDSNYNEQFF
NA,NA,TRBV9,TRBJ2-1,TGTGCCAGCAGCGGTGTTTTCGGGGGTGAGCAGTTCTTC,CASSGVFGGEQFF
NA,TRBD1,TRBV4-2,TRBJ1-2,TGTGCCAGCAGCCAAGTGGACAGGGGGGAGGATGGCTACACCTTC,CASSQVDRGEDGYTF
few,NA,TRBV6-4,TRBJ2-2,TGTGCCAGCAGTGACTCAGGGGCCACCGGGGAGCTGTTTTTT,CASSDSGATGELFF
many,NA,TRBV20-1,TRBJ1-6,TGCAGTGCTAGAGACAGGACCAATTCACCCCTCCACTTT,CSARDRTNSPLHF
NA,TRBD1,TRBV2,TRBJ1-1,TGTGCCAGCGACAGGGGGCGCGGCACTGAAGCTTTCTTT,CASDRGRGTEAFF
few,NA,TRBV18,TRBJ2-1,TGTGCCAGCTCACCACCTATTAGGGGCGACTACAATGAGCAGTTCTTC,CASSPPIRGDYNEQFF
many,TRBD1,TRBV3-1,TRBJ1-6,TGTGCCAGCACCGGGGACAGATTTTCACCCCTCCACTTT,CASTGDRFSPLHF
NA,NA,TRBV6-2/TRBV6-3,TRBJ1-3,TGTGCCAGCAGTTATTTTGGAGGGACCTCTGGAAACACCATATATTTT,CASSYFGGTSGNTIYF
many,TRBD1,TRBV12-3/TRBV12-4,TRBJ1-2,TGTGCCAGCAGTCCAACAGGGGTCTATGGCTACACCTTC,CASSPTGVYGYTF
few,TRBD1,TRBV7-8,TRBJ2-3,TGTGCCAGCAGCTTAGAGTGGGGGACAGGGCAGTATTTT,CASSLEWGTGQYF